This TCR beta chain comes out of a study of response to subunit inactivated influenza vaccine. Germline V gives CDR1 DFQATT, CDR2 SNEGSKA (reference sequence). V shed 3 bases and J 2 bases; nucleotides not matched to a gene: 4. CDR3 length: 15 amino acids. TCRdb reprocessed the RT-PCR reads via MiXCR and lists one record per CDR3 protein. The table shows 500,000 or so distinct CDR3 sequences, with 15% to 20% occurring only once. The table lists this clonotype with a few counts. The clonotype comes from a man between 45 and 75 years old who received an inactivated influenza vaccine. The sequencing used CD4+ T cells sorted from PBMCs, collected about 24 months after vaccination. The chain combines TRBV20-1 with TRBJ1-6; 7 positions agree with TRBD1. The CDR3 region is CSAREQGTYNSPLHF. The CDR3 DNA reads TGCAGTGCTAGGGAACAGGGGACCTATAATTCACCCCTCCACTTT.